One and the same sample provided the 26 T cell receptor beta chains below, sequenced in a study of beta chain features in type 1 diabetes. Expressed TCRB transcripts were sequenced because the isolated RNA had all been reverse transcribed beforehand. Profiling relied on immunoSEQ multiplex PCR, and the TCRdb table lists in-frame clones only, not all of them. Among some 45,000 clones listed, just over 50% were seen once. Source material: Tregs from blood. All receptors derive from a woman between 18 and 30 years old in good health.

V is TRBV6-1 and J is TRBJ2-2; D might be TRBD2 (6 bases). Germline V CDR1 and CDR2: MNHNS, SASEGT. V lost 7 bases and J 0 bases, leaving 12 bases between the germline ends. The CDR3 runs to 15 residues. The CDR3 spells CASIWEDANTGELFF. The CDR3 nucleotides read TGTGCCAGCATTTGGGAGGACGCGAACACCGGGGAGCTGTTTTTT.

This rearrangement joins TRBV30 to TRBJ2-7; 11 bases align to TRBD1. The germline CDR1 and CDR2 sequences are GTSNPN and SVGIG (reference sequence). The CDR3 covers 16 residues. The ends lost 2 bases at V and 5 bases at J; junction bases unmatched: 11. The CDR3 DNA is TGTGCCTGGAGTCCCCTGGGACAGGGGGTAAGAAACGAGCAGTACTTC. This sequence encodes CAWSPLGQGVRNEQYF. Looking up the rest from reference TRBV30 and TRBJ2-7 gives the full variable domain: SQTIHQWPATLVQPVGSPLSLECTVEGTSNPNLYWYRQAAGRGLQLLFYSVGIGQISSEVPQNLSASRPQDRQFILSSKKLLLSDSGFYLCAWSPLGQGVRNEQYFGPGTRLTVT.

The chain carries TRBV5-1 and TRBJ2-4, with 10 bases matching TRBD2. Germline CDR1 reads SGHRS; CDR2 reads YFSETQ. CDR3 length: 17 amino acids. J was trimmed by 0 bases and V by 5 bases; bases with no gene match: 8. This CDR3 reads CASSTSGDTLAKNIQYF. The CDR3 bases are TGCGCCAGCAGTACTAGCGGGGATACTCTAGCCAAAAACATTCAGTACTTC.

The chain recombines TRBV7-9 with TRBJ2-1, with TRBD2 matching 12 bases. Germline V gene lookup returns CDR1 SEHNR and CDR2 FQNEAQ (reference sequence). The CDR3 loop spans 15 amino acids. The junction had 0 bases not matched to a gene; V was cut back by 4 bases and J by 2 bases. CDR3 loop: CASSSSGRAYNEQFF. CDR3 nucleotides: TGTGCCAGCAGCTCTAGCGGGAGGGCCTACAATGAGCAGTTCTTC.

V gene TRBV19 combines with J gene TRBJ1-2, with D perhaps TRBD1 (6 bases). CDR3 length: 13 amino acids. Germline CDR1 and CDR2: LNHDA and SQIVND (reference sequence). Trimming stripped 5 bases from V and 4 bases from J, with 11 bases between. The DNA for the CDR3 is TGTGCCAGTAGTGGATTACAGGGCTATGGCTACACCTTC. This encodes CASSGLQGYGYTF.

The chain links TRBV7-2 to TRBJ2-5; TRBD1 matches at 8 bases. With the DNA end fitting TRBJ2-7 better, the J assignment may be wrong. The CDR3 loop spans 14 amino acids. CDR1 is SGHTA, CDR2 FQGNSA, per germline. CDR3 sequence reads: CASSIRDRFYEQYF. The DNA of the CDR3 is TGTGCCAGCAGCATCCGGGACAGGTTTTACGAGCAGTACTTC.

The gene calls are TRBV18 and TRBJ2-7; 12 nucleotides align to TRBD2. Germline V CDR1 and CDR2: KGHSH, LQKENI. With V trimmed by 4 bases and J by 7 bases, 14 bases remained unmatched. This CDR3 is 17 amino acids long. The CDR3 bases are TGTGCCAGCTCACTTGGTCCCGGGACTAGCGGGTTTTCAGAGCAGTACTTC. As protein: CASSLGPGTSGFSEQYF.

The rearrangement joins TRBV7-9 to TRBJ1-6; D unresolved. Germline V CDR1 and CDR2: SEHNR, FQNEAQ (reference sequence). The CDR3 extends over 14 amino acids. Trimming stripped 5 bases from V and 7 bases from J, with 12 bases between. In nucleotides, the CDR3 is TGTGCCAGCAGCGGAGGGTCAGAGAATTCACCCCTCCACTTT. It codes for CASSGGSENSPLHF.

This sequence joins TRBV7-2 and TRBJ1-5; 9 bases agree with TRBD1. Germline CDR1 reads SGHTA; CDR2 reads FQGNSA. This CDR3 has 15 residues. The ends lost 5 bases at V and 4 bases at J; junction bases unmatched: 6. CDR3 protein: CASSVGTGWNQPQHF. As DNA, the CDR3 is TGTGCCAGCAGCGTAGGGACAGGGTGGAATCAGCCCCAGCATTTT.

The chain joins TRBV5-1 to TRBJ2-6; 7 bases map to TRBD1. The CDR3 sequence is 16 residues long. With 2 bases clipped from V and 7 bases from J, the junction kept 9 bases outside the gene matches. The germline V gene encodes CDR1 SGHRS and CDR2 YFSETQ. The CDR3 DNA follows: TGCGCCAGCAGCTTCATCCGGGACAGCAGAGCCAACGTCCTGACTTTC. Translating it yields CASSFIRDSRANVLTF.

The CDR3 is CASSTNRVSEKLFF. Here the CDR3 DNA reads TGTGCCAGCAGCACAAACAGGGTTTCTGAAAAACTGTTTTTT. The chain couples TRBV7-6 to TRBJ1-4; the D gene is possibly TRBD1 (6 bases). Germline CDR1 and CDR2: SGHVS and FNYEAQ. The CDR3 runs to 14 residues. V gave up 5 bases and J gave up 7 bases, with 14 bases separating them.

The gene calls are TRBV5-6 and TRBJ2-6; no reliable D call. Trimming removed 1 base from V and 0 bases from J, with 5 bases in between. Germline assignment: CDR1 SGHDT and CDR2 YYEEEE. The CDR3 runs 15 residues. CDR3 region: CASSLRSSGANVLTF. The CDR3 nucleotides are TGTGCCAGCAGCTTGCGGAGCTCTGGGGCCAACGTCCTGACTTTC.

The V call is TRBV28, the J call TRBJ1-5; possibly TRBD1 for D (5 bases). There are 16 residues in the CDR3. Trimming cost V 6 bases and J 4 bases, with 19 bases left between them. Germline V gene sequence: CDR1 MDHEN, CDR2 SYDVKM. CDR3 nucleotide sequence: TGTGCCAGCAGGATCCGGGACTGGACACATAATCAGCCCCAGCATTTT. Translating it yields CASRIRDWTHNQPQHF.

The CDR3: CASSSGYTDTQYF. In nucleotides, the CDR3 is TGCGCCAGCAGCAGCGGTTACACAGATACGCAGTATTTT. The gene calls are TRBV4-3 and TRBJ2-3; TRBD2 might be the D (5 bases). The germline V gene encodes CDR1 LGHNA and CDR2 YSLEER. V shed 5 bases and J shed 2 bases, with 8 bases lying between them. This CDR3 region has 13 residues.

V is TRBV10-2 and J is TRBJ2-3; 8 bases are a match to TRBD2. CDR1 and CDR2 (germline): WSHSY, SAAADI. The CDR3 length is 15 residues. Losses at the gene ends were 8 bases for V and 6 bases for J; bases not matched to a gene: 13. The CDR3 sequence is CASGRQRGLSDTQYF. The CDR3 DNA is TGCGCCAGCGGAAGGCAGCGGGGGTTGTCGGATACGCAGTATTTT.

This clone was found once. This CDR3 reads CASSGQGYYEQYF. In DNA, the CDR3 is TGTGCCAGCAGCGGACAGGGTTACTACGAGCAGTACTTC. This sequence joins TRBV7-2 and TRBJ2-7, with 8 positions matching TRBD1. Trimming removed 5 bases from V and 3 bases from J; junction bases left unmatched: 3. The CDR3 has 13 residues. CDR1 is SGHTA and CDR2 is FQGNSA in the germline V gene. Full variable domain (outside the CDR3, taken from reference TRBV7-2 and TRBJ2-7): GAGVSQSPSNKVTEKGKDVELRCDPISGHTALYWYRQSLGQGLEFLIYFQGNSAPDKSGLPSDRFSAERTGGSVSTLTIQRTQQEDSAVYLCASSGQGYYEQYFGPGTRLTVT.

The CDR3: CASSLAAGPSGGYGYTF. The CDR3 DNA reads TGTGCCAGCAGCTTAGCCGCCGGACCCTCGGGGGGCTATGGCTACACCTTC. The V gene is TRBV7-2, the J gene TRBJ1-2, with a possible D match to TRBD1 (5 bases). The CDR3 length is 17 residues. Germline V gene sequence: CDR1 SGHTA, CDR2 FQGNSA. V lost 0 bases to trimming and J lost 4 bases, with 18 bases between them.

This clone has a handful of counts. This chain connects TRBV19 to TRBJ2-6; possible D gene TRBD1, 5 bases. The length of the CDR3 is 15 residues. CDR1 and CDR2 from the germline V gene are LNHDA and SQIVND (reference sequence). Trimming shortened V by 5 bases and J by 2 bases, and 10 bases separated the two germline ends. CDR3 in amino acids: CASSQGGTGANVLTF. DNA of the CDR3: TGTGCCAGTAGTCAGGGTGGGACTGGGGCCAACGTCCTGACTTTC.

The J gene is TRBJ2-5, the V gene TRBV19, with 8 bases fitting TRBD2. CDR1 is LNHDA and CDR2 is SQIVND in the germline V gene (reference sequence). The CDR3 runs to 15 residues. After removal of 7 bases from V and 4 bases from J, the junction contained 11 bases not matched to a gene. For the CDR3, the DNA is TGTGCCAGTACCCCGGGGGGGAGGGTGAGAGAGACCCAGTACTTC. This gives the protein CASTPGGRVRETQYF.

V usage is TRBV7-2 and J usage is TRBJ2-1; the match to TRBD2 covers 7 bases. The germline V gene has CDR1 SGHTA and CDR2 FQGNSA. The CDR3 is 14 residues long. The trim removed 6 bases at V and 7 bases at J, leaving 9 bases unmatched. CDR3 sequence reads: CASRGGGSGNEQFF. The CDR3 coding sequence is TGTGCCAGCAGGGGCGGCGGGAGCGGGAATGAGCAGTTCTTC.

The chain couples TRBV7-2 to TRBJ2-1; 8 bases fit TRBD1. V lost 1 base to trimming and J lost 3 bases; unmatched junction nucleotides: 5. Per germline, CDR1 SGHTA and CDR2 FQGNSA. This CDR3 contains 16 residues. The CDR3 nucleotides are TGTGCCAGCAGCTTAGTGGTAACAGGGGGCTACAATGAGCAGTTCTTC. This encodes CASSLVVTGGYNEQFF.

This rearrangement joins TRBV7-9 to TRBJ2-7; 7 bases fit TRBD1. Per the germline V gene, CDR1 is SEHNR and CDR2 is FQNEAQ (reference sequence). This CDR3 is built from 15 residues. J gave up 0 bases and V 5 bases, and 7 bases lay outside the gene matches. DNA of the CDR3: TGTGCCAGCAGCGCTAGACAGGGAAACTCCTACGAGCAGTACTTC. As protein: CASSARQGNSYEQYF.

This sequence joins TRBV9 and TRBJ2-1; 13 nucleotides line up with TRBD2. J was trimmed by 7 bases and V by 3 bases; bases with no gene match: 10. Germline loops: CDR1 SGDLS, CDR2 YYNGEE. The CDR3 loop spans 17 amino acids. The CDR3 coding sequence is TGTGCCAGCAGCGGGGGGATCGGGGGACTAGCGGGGAATGAGCAGTTCTTC. Translated, it gives CASSGGIGGLAGNEQFF.

The J gene is TRBJ2-3, the V gene TRBV7-2; D is possibly TRBD2 (6 bases). The CDR3 has 16 amino acids. Germline V CDR1 and CDR2: SGHTA, FQGNSA. V lost 1 base and J 5 bases, leaving 16 bases between the germline ends. CDR3 sequence: CASSLGTGSRRDTQYF. The DNA of the CDR3 is TGTGCCAGCAGCTTAGGTACCGGGAGCAGGAGAGATACGCAGTATTTT.

The chain combines TRBV18 with TRBJ2-7; 11 bases map to TRBD1. The germline V gene has CDR1 KGHSH and CDR2 LQKENI. J lost 4 bases, V lost 6 bases, and 8 bases had no gene match. The CDR3 runs to 15 residues. Here the CDR3 DNA reads TGTGCCAGCTCGTCCGGGACAGGGGGATTTTACGAGCAGTACTTC. Protein sequence: CASSSGTGGFYEQYF.

The chain links TRBV2 to TRBJ1-5, with D maybe TRBD1 (5 bases). The CDR3 is made up of 15 amino acids. Germline CDR1 is SNHLY and CDR2 is FYNNEI. V shed 7 bases and J shed 3 bases, with 16 bases lying between them. CDR3 sequence: CASTRTRGDNQPQHF. CDR3 coding DNA: TGTGCCAGCACCCGGACACGGGGGGACAATCAGCCCCAGCATTTT.